This T cell receptor (beta chain) was sequenced during a study of T cells after yellow fever vaccination. The germline V gene encodes CDR1 GTSNPN and CDR2 SVGIG (reference sequence). The V and J ends lost 5 bases and 1 base respectively, with 14 bases between them. The CDR3 runs 15 residues. One entry per CDR3 protein results from TCRdb running MiXCR on the 5' RACE reads. Counted here are a few hundred thousand distinct CDR3 sequences, less than 9% occurring once; the ten biggest clones make up roughly 0.93%. This clonotype was obtained from a man aged 30-40 years who received the YFV17D yellow fever vaccine. Source: CD4+ T cells sorted from PBMCs, taken 15 days after the yellow fever booster vaccination. This chain joins TRBV30 and TRBJ2-2; tentative D call: TRBD2 (6 bases). The DNA for the CDR3 is TGTGCCTGGGGAACAGCGGGCAAGAACACCGGGGAGCTGTTTTTT. Translation: CAWGTAGKNTGELFF.